This T cell receptor (beta chain) came from a study of blood T cell repertoires in COVID-19. The wider study: From the United States, Italy and Spain came samples of acute and convalescent COVID-19. T cells, B-cell-depleted T cells, or PBMCs supplied cDNA or gDNA.

As handled by the study authors: Nucleated cell counts were estimated from reference gene primer amplification. The assay was immunoSEQ multiplex PCR, and TCRdb's table has in-frame clones only and misses some. D and trimming were read from the DNA, whereas the V and J calls and clone size are those reported in that table. The sample lists about 80,000 clones, about 87% seen once, with around 7.3% in the top ten. V dropped 3 bases and J dropped 0; count of bases not matched to a gene: 9. This CDR3 is 17 amino acids long. From germline, CDR1 is KGHSH and CDR2 LQKENI. The specimen was peripheral blood. This receptor was obtained from a woman of 80 years or more with acute or convalescent COVID-19. This sequence joins TRBV18 and TRBJ1-2; 8 positions match TRBD1. CDR3 protein: CASSPSLPGQANYGYTF. The CDR3, as DNA: TGTGCCAGCTCACCTTCTTTACCGGGACAGGCTAACTATGGCTACACCTTC.